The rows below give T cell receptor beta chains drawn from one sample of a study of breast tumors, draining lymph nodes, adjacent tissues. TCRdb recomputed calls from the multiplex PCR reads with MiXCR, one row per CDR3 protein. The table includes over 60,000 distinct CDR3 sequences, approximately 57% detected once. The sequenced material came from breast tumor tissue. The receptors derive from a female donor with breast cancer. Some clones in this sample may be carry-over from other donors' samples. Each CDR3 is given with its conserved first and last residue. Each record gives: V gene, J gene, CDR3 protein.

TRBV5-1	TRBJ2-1	CASSNQGDRGFGEQFF
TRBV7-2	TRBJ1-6	CASSLARRATLHF
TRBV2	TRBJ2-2	CASRRSSGGANTGELFF
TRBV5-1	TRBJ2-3	CASSFGQITDTRYF
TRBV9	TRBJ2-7	CASSVGGAGGRGTNEQYF
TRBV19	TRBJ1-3	CASRKDSGNTIYF
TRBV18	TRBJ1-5	CASSPGTGRNQPQHF
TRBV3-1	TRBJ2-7	CASSQGPLWTDEQYF
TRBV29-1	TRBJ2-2	CSALDRGGNTGELFF
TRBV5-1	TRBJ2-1	CTSKARLGQIYNEQFF
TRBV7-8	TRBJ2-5	CASSLGRLAVLETQYF
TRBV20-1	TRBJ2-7	CSAPRGSYEQYF
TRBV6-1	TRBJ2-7	CASTEGGFTDEQYF
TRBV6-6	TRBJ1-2	CASSYAGAPVGYTF
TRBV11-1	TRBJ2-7	CASSRSGTISYEQYF
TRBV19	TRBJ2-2	CASTQGCANTGELFF
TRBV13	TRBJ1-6	CASSLQGAGSPLHF
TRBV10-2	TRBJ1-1	CASSESEFATNTEAFF
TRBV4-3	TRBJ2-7	CASSQDLQGPYEQYF
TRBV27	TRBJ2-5	CASGPYGLQETQYF
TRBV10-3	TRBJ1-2	CAITLSWQGVDGYTF
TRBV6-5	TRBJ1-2	CASRRDNNYGYTF
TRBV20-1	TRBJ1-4	CSAQAFDREKEKLFF
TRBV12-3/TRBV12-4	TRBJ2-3	CASSVDLYSTDTQYF
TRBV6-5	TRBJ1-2	CASSQAAGADYDYTF
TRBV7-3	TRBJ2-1	CASSASAGATHNEQFF
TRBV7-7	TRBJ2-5	CASSSPGEETQYF
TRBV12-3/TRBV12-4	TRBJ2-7	CASSLDSFGQYF
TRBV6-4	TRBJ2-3	CASSVDESTDTQYF
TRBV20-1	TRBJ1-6	CSAIRDTNSPLHF
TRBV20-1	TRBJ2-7	CSAPRADRAPTYEQYF
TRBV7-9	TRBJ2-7	CASSPTGYYEQYF
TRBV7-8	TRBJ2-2	CASGREGYVNTGELFF
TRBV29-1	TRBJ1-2	CSLVGGDYGYTF
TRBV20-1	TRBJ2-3	CSALPGLAGGVADTQYF
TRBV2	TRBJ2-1	CASSLAGVNEQFF
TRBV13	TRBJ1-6	CASSQDGQGVNSPLHF
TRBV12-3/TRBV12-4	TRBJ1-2	CASSSSNYGYTF
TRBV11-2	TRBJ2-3	CASSGVGGAFTDTQCF
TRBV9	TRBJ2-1	CASSADRRSWAPSRYNEQFF
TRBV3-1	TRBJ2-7	CASSQSIEQYF
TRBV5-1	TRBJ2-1	CASSVGAGEQFF
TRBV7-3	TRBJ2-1	CASSSGGRVNEQFF
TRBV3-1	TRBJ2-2	CASRGTVGELFF
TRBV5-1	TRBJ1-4	CASSLEGQGNEKLFF
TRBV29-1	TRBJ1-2	CSVSTGANYGYTF
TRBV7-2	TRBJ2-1	CASSPDRGPYNEQFF
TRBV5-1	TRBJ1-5	CASSSTLGQPQHF
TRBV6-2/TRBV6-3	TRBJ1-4	CASSPQGNSEKLFF
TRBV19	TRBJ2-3	CASSISRGATQYF
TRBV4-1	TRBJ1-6	CASSQDRWSSYNSPLHF
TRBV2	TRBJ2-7	CASSELASQVYEQYF
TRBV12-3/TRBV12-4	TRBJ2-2	CASSLGRGTGELFF
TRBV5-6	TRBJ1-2	CASSLALAGDNYGYTF
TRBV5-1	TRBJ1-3	CASSRGGRDTIYF
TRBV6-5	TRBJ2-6	CASSFRNLYSGANVLTF
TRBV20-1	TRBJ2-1	CSVGYHLGEDEQFF
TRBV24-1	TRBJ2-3	CATSDSGSGITTQYF
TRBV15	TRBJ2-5	CATSSEIVRETQYF
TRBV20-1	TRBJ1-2	CSARTGEGSGNTF